The 23 T cell receptor beta chains below were found in one sample sequenced in a study of T cell responses to AZD1222 COVID-19 vaccine. TCRdb's table, derived via immunoSEQ multiplex PCR, lists solely in-frame clones and lacks some. This sample has 85,000 to 90,000 clones; approximately 91% occur once, and the top ten carry around 5%. The sample in question was peripheral blood, obtained 28 days after the second AZD1222 dose. All receptors derive from an adult who received the AZD1222 COVID-19 vaccine.

The chain links TRBV5-4 to TRBJ2-7, with 9 bases matching TRBD1. The CDR3 covers 14 residues. The V segment lost 2 bases and the J segment 6 bases; nucleotides outside the gene matches: 6. Germline values: CDR1 SGHNT, CDR2 YYREEE (reference sequence). The CDR3 DNA sequence: TGTGCCAGCAGCTTCCCGGGACAGGGAAGCGAGCAGTACTTC. It encodes CASSFPGQGSEQYF.

The V and J genes are TRBV5-8 and TRBJ2-5; 15 nucleotides align to TRBD2. CDR1 and CDR2 from the germline V gene are SGHTS and YDEGEE. V dropped 0 bases and J dropped 5; count of bases not matched to a gene: 5. The CDR3 is 17 amino acids. This CDR3 reads CASSLAGLAGGHETQYF. In DNA, the CDR3 is TGTGCCAGCAGCTTGGCCGGACTAGCGGGGGGGCATGAGACCCAGTACTTC.

V and J are TRBV2 and TRBJ1-5, with 8 bases lining up with TRBD1. This CDR3 region has 15 residues. CDR1 and CDR2 (germline): SNHLY, FYNNEI. Trimming removed 6 bases from V and 0 bases from J; junction bases left unmatched: 4. In DNA form, the CDR3 reads TGTGCCAGCAGCAGGGGGCAGAATAGCAATCAGCCCCAGCATTTT. Its translation: CASSRGQNSNQPQHF.

This clone was counted a single time. V gene TRBV3-1 (or the pseudogene TRBV3-2) combines with J gene TRBJ2-2, with 10 bases aligning to TRBD1. The CDR3 runs 17 residues. V lost 3 bases, J lost 2 bases, and 6 bases stayed unmatched. In germline, CDR1 is LGHDT, CDR2 YNNKEL (reference sequence). In DNA, the CDR3 is TGTGCCAGCAGCCAGGGAGACAGGGGGCGAAACACCGGGGAGCTGTTTTTT. This gives the protein CASSQGDRGRNTGELFF.

This sequence joins TRBV4-2 and TRBJ1-6; TRBD1 is a possible D gene (6 bases). Per the germline V gene, CDR1 is LGHNA and CDR2 is YNFKEQ. CDR3 length: 15 residues. Between the trimmed V and J ends, which lost 0 bases and 8 bases, there was a span of 11 bases. CDR3 amino acids: CASSQERGAYSPLHF. For the CDR3, the DNA is TGTGCCAGCAGCCAAGAAAGGGGGGCGTATTCACCCCTCCACTTT.

The V gene is TRBV7-9, the J gene TRBJ1-2; 7 nucleotides align to TRBD1. The CDR3 sequence is 16 residues long. Germline V gene sequence: CDR1 SEHNR, CDR2 FQNEAQ (reference sequence). Trimming removed 1 base from V and 2 bases from J; junction bases left unmatched: 7. The CDR3 loop reads CASSLGGGQSNYGYTF. The DNA for the CDR3 is TGTGCCAGCAGCTTAGGCGGGGGACAGTCAAACTATGGCTACACCTTC.

Here the CDR3 reads CASSEGGSKFNYGYTF. The CDR3 DNA reads as TGTGCCAGCAGTGAGGGGGGTAGCAAGTTTAACTATGGCTACACCTTC. The chain combines TRBV2 with TRBJ1-2; D is perhaps TRBD1 (5 bases). The CDR3 has 16 residues. The V and J ends lost 3 bases and 1 base respectively, with 15 bases between them. Germline V CDR1 and CDR2: SNHLY, FYNNEI.

The chain couples TRBV10-2 to TRBJ1-4; TRBD1 matches 7 bases. This CDR3 region has 16 residues. CDR1 is WSHSY, CDR2 SAAADI, per germline. The trim removed 5 bases at V and 0 bases at J, leaving 6 bases unmatched. The CDR3 coding sequence is TGCGCCAGCAGTAACCTCCAGGGGGCAACTAATGAAAAACTGTTTTTT. Amino acids: CASSNLQGATNEKLFF.

The DNA for the CDR3 is TGTGCCACCGAACTGGGGACCTATGGCTACACCTTC. Translating it yields CATELGTYGYTF. This sequence joins TRBV7-9 and TRBJ1-2; tentatively, D is TRBD1 (5 bases). Trimming shortened V by 10 bases and J by 4 bases, and 13 bases separated the two germline ends. This CDR3 has 12 amino acids. Germline CDR1 SEHNR, CDR2 FQNEAQ (reference sequence).

V and J are TRBV7-9 and TRBJ1-2; TRBD1 aligns across 10 bases. The CDR3 has 14 amino acids. CDR1 SEHNR and CDR2 FQNEAQ come from the germline V gene (reference sequence). V shed 6 bases and J 6 bases; nucleotides not matched to a gene: 7. Here the CDR3 DNA reads TGTGCCAGCAGTCACAGGACAGGGGGGAATGGCTACACCTTC. This codes for CASSHRTGGNGYTF.

The chain joins TRBV10-2 to TRBJ2-6; D remains unclear. V lost 5 bases and J lost 3, with 2 bases in between. This CDR3 contains 12 residues. Germline assignment: CDR1 WSHSY and CDR2 SAAADI. CDR3 coding DNA: TGCGCCAGCAGTAATGGGGCCAACGTCCTGACTTTC. Protein sequence: CASSNGANVLTF.

This clone was counted only a few times. This chain links TRBV29-1 with TRBJ1-1, with D perhaps TRBD1 (6 bases). Trimming removed 4 bases from V and 1 base from J, with 13 bases in between. The CDR3 is made up of 14 amino acids. Per the germline V gene, CDR1 is SQVTM and CDR2 is ANQGSEA. The CDR3: CSVARTVTNTEAFF. Here the CDR3 DNA reads TGCAGCGTTGCTCGGACAGTGACGAACACTGAAGCTTTCTTT.

The rearrangement links TRBV2 to TRBJ1-4; D is possibly TRBD1 (6 bases). The germline V and J ends were trimmed by 6 bases and 7 bases, with 21 bases remaining between them. This CDR3 comprises 16 residues. Germline loops: CDR1 SNHLY, CDR2 FYNNEI. The CDR3 DNA sequence: TGTGCCAGCAGCCGAAACTATGGGGGGCTCGGTGAAAAACTGTTTTTT. This sequence encodes CASSRNYGGLGEKLFF.

The chain uses TRBV11-2 and TRBJ2-7; possibly TRBD2 for D (6 bases). CDR3 length: 12 residues. Between the trimmed V and J ends, which lost 3 bases and 7 bases, there was a span of 10 bases. CDR1 is SGHAT, CDR2 FQNNGV, per germline. CDR3 sequence (DNA): TGTGCCAGCAGCTTTAGGAGCGGGGAGCAGTACTTC. Translating it yields CASSFRSGEQYF.

This clone has just one count. V and J are TRBV7-6 and TRBJ2-5; D unresolved. V shed 2 bases and J shed 5 bases, with 9 bases lying between them. This CDR3 spans 13 amino acids. From germline, CDR1 is SGHVS and CDR2 FNYEAQ. The CDR3 DNA follows: TGTGCCAGCAGCTTAAGTCATGACGAGACCCAGTACTTC. Its protein is CASSLSHDETQYF.

This clone came up once. One end of the junction fails to match germline, which may point to a read error. The genes are TRBV11-2 and TRBJ1-1; TRBD1 agrees at 8 bases. The germline gives CDR1 SGHAT, CDR2 FQNNGV. CDR3 length equals 12 residues. The CDR3 bases are TGTGCCAGCAGCTTCGAGGTAGGCAGGGGGCTCTTT. Translation gives CASSFEVGRGLF.

The rearrangement links TRBV29-1 to TRBJ1-2; no clear D. The germline V gene has CDR1 SQVTM and CDR2 ANQGSEA. The CDR3 length is 12 residues. With 3 bases removed from V and 4 bases from J, the gap between germline ends came to 9 bases. CDR3 sequence: CSVDQNTYGYTF. As DNA, the CDR3 is TGCAGCGTTGATCAGAATACCTATGGCTACACCTTC.

This chain links TRBV6-5 with TRBJ2-2; D ambiguous. The CDR3 runs 11 residues. The germline gives CDR1 MNHEY, CDR2 SVGAGI. V was cut by 6 bases and J by 9 bases, with 8 bases left in between. CDR3 sequence: CASSQWRELFF. The CDR3 DNA reads as TGTGCCAGCAGCCAATGGCGGGAGCTGTTTTTT.

The rearrangement uses TRBV6-5 and TRBJ1-1; 10 bases align to TRBD1. CDR3 size: 14 residues. With 2 bases clipped from V and 10 bases from J, the junction kept 7 bases outside the gene matches. Germline V gene sequence: CDR1 MNHEY, CDR2 SVGAGI. The chain's CDR3 is CASSYTGQGWGAFF. The CDR3 DNA reads as TGTGCCAGCAGTTACACGGGACAGGGGTGGGGAGCTTTCTTT.

The V gene is TRBV7-3, the J gene TRBJ2-2; TRBD2 aligns across 9 bases. With V trimmed by 5 bases and J by 6 bases, 4 bases remained unmatched. Germline V gene sequence: CDR1 SGHTA, CDR2 FQGTGA. The CDR3 extends over 14 amino acids. CDR3 loop: CASSRGTSPGELFF. The CDR3 DNA reads TGTGCCAGCAGCCGAGGGACTAGCCCCGGGGAGCTGTTTTTT.

V usage is TRBV6-1 and J usage is TRBJ2-1; TRBD1 or TRBD2 may be the D gene (7 bases each). V was pared by 2 bases and J by 9 bases, with 17 bases between. CDR3 length: 15 amino acids. Looked up from germline, CDR1 is MNHNS and CDR2 is SASEGT. The CDR3 region has the DNA TGTGCCAGCAGTGAATGGACAGGACTAGTGAGTGAGCAGTTCTTC. Its protein is CASSEWTGLVSEQFF.

The CDR3 loop reads CASSFVSEPQHF. DNA of the CDR3: TGTGCCAGCAGTTTTGTTTCGGAGCCCCAGCATTTT. The chain carries TRBV12-3 or TRBV12-4 and TRBJ1-5, with D uncertain. V lost 3 bases and J 8 bases, leaving 8 bases between the germline ends. This CDR3 has 12 residues.

The rearrangement uses TRBV9 and TRBJ1-6, with 8 bases that match TRBD1. Germline CDR1 is SGDLS and CDR2 is YYNGEE. This CDR3 spans 15 amino acids. Trimming cost V 4 bases and J 7 bases; bases outside gene matches: 7. CDR3 sequence: CASSYGQGWNSPLHF. Here the CDR3 DNA reads TGTGCCAGCAGCTACGGACAGGGTTGGAATTCACCCCTCCACTTT.